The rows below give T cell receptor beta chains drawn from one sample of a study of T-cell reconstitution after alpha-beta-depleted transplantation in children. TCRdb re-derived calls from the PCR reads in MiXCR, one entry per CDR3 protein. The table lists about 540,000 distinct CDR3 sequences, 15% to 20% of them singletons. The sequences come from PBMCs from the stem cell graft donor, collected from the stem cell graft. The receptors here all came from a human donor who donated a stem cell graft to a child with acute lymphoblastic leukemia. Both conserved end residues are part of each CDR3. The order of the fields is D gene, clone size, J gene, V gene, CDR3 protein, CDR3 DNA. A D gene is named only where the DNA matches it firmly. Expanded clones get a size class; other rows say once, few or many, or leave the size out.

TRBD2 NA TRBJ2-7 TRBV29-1 CSVVSGRAYEQYF TGCAGCGTTGTGAGCGGGAGGGCCTACGAGCAGTACTTC
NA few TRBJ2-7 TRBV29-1 CSVEGDSYEQYF TGCAGCGTTGAAGGGGACTCCTACGAGCAGTACTTC
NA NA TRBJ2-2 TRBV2 CASRDSEVTNTGELFF TGTGCCAGCAGAGACAGCGAAGTAACGAACACCGGGGAGCTGTTTTTT
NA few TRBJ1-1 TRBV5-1 CASSLDPMMNTEAFF TGCGCCAGCAGCTTGGATCCAATGATGAACACTGAAGCTTTCTTT
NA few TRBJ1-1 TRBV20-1 CSARDERTAFF TGCAGTGCTAGAGATGAAAGGACTGCTTTCTTT
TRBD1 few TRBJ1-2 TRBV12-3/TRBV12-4 CASRRQGNYGYTF TGTGCCAGCAGGAGACAGGGGAACTATGGCTACACCTTC
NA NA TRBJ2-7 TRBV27 CASSQGHNYEQYF TGTGCCAGCAGTCAGGGACACAACTACGAGCAGTACTTC
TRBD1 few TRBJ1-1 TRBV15 CATSQGGEAFF TGTGCCACCAGCCAGGGGGGTGAAGCTTTCTTT
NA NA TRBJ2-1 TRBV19 CASSMRDRVRNEQFF TGTGCCAGTAGTATGCGCGACCGAGTACGGAATGAGCAGTTCTTC
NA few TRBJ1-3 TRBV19 CASTPRGESSGNTIYF TGTGCCAGTACCCCGCGGGGAGAAAGCTCTGGAAACACCATATATTTT
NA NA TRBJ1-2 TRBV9 CASSASREIDGYTF TGTGCCAGCAGCGCGTCCCGGGAGATAGACGGCTACACCTTC
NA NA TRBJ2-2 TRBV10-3 CAISPDASGTPDNPGELFF TGTGCCATCAGTCCCGACGCCTCCGGGACGCCCGACAACCCCGGGGAGCTGTTTTTT
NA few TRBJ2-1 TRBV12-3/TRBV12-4 CASSLRVLARDEQFF TGTGCCAGCAGTCTCAGGGTGCTAGCGAGGGATGAGCAGTTCTTC
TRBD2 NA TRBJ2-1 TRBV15 CATSRPAGTSKNEQFF TGTGCCACCAGCAGACCAGCCGGGACTAGTAAAAATGAGCAGTTCTTC
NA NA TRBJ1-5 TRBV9 CASSVIQPQHF TGTGCCAGCAGCGTTATCCAGCCCCAGCATTTT
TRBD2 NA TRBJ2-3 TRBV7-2 CASSPGTSGSNPTQYF TGTGCCAGCAGCCCCGGGACTAGCGGGAGTAATCCTACGCAGTATTTT
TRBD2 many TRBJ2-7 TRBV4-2 CASSQGAGTTSYEQYF TGTGCCAGCAGCCAAGGCGCCGGGACTACCTCCTACGAGCAGTACTTC
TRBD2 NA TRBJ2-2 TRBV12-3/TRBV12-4 CASSSATSGSWNTGELFF TGTGCCAGCAGTTCGGCGACTAGCGGGAGCTGGAACACCGGGGAGCTGTTTTTT
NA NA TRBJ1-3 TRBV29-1 CSVLPVGGNTIYF TGCAGCGTTCTTCCCGTTGGGGGAAACACCATATATTTT
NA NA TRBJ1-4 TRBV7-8 CASSLEGGVGASTNEKLFF TGTGCCAGCAGCTTAGAAGGAGGCGTGGGGGCCAGCACTAATGAAAAACTGTTTTTT
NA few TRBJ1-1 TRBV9 CASSVGRLNTEAFF TGTGCCAGCAGCGTAGGGCGCCTGAACACTGAAGCTTTCTTT
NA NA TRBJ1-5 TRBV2 CASEAEDQPQHF TGTGCCAGCGAGGCGGAGGATCAGCCCCAGCATTTT
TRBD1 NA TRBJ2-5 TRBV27 CASRTVYRDRVSSETQYF TGTGCCAGCAGAACAGTGTACCGGGACAGGGTTAGTTCAGAGACCCAGTACTTC
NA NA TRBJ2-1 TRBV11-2 CASSLFGNTYNEQFF TGTGCCAGCAGCTTATTCGGGAACACCTACAATGAGCAGTTCTTC
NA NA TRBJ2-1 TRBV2 CASREGIEQFF TGTGCCAGCAGGGAGGGTATTGAGCAGTTCTTC